A selection of T cell receptor beta chains follows, all from one sample in a study of shared clonotypes between healthy human individuals. The table came from immunoSEQ multiplex PCR; TCRdb's copy has only in-frame clones and leaves some out. The sample consists of some 2,000,000 clones, 85% to 95% of them appearing once. The sequenced material came from naive CD4+ T cells sorted from blood. These receptor sequences come from a man aged 18 to 30 in good health. CDR3s include the opening cysteine and the closing phenylalanine or tryptophan. The D gene is left open where the match is weak.

D gene	J gene	V gene	CDR3 protein
TRBD2	TRBJ2-3	TRBV7-2	CASNPVVAGGSTDTQYF
TRBD1	TRBJ2-5	TRBV7-9	CASSLGRGLETQYF
.	TRBJ2-7	TRBV18	CASSLTITGYEQYF
.	TRBJ1-4	TRBV5-4	CASSLYTPTNEKLFF
.	TRBJ1-1	TRBV29-1	CSVGRGSAMNTEAFF
.	TRBJ2-7	TRBV6-6	CASTSPKDLYEQYF
.	TRBJ2-3	TRBV5-1	CASSLDGAQYF
TRBD1	TRBJ2-1	TRBV11-2	CASSLDRNNEQFF
TRBD1	TRBJ1-2	TRBV6-5	CASSWDRASYGYTF
TRBD2	TRBJ2-3	TRBV6-6	CASSSLAGGTDTQYF
.	TRBJ2-5	TRBV11-2	CASSPLSETQYF
.	TRBJ2-3	TRBV5-1	CASSSGRASPTDTQYF
.	TRBJ2-2	TRBV25-1	CASNANTGELFF
.	TRBJ1-4	TRBV6-6	CASSSGNRGPDEKLFF
.	TRBJ1-5	TRBV6-1	CASSEDRVAQHF
.	TRBJ2-5	TRBV5-1	CASSLDNREETQYF
TRBD2	TRBJ2-7	TRBV7-9	CASSLASGGSYEQYF
.	TRBJ1-1	TRBV5-1	CASSLAVGLGTEAFF
.	TRBJ1-6	TRBV4-2	CASSQDPGAINSPLHF
.	TRBJ2-5	TRBV30	CAWSRQRKETQYF
.	TRBJ1-1	TRBV6-4	CASSADMNTEAFF
.	TRBJ2-1	TRBV2	CASSEARSTRYYNEQFF
.	TRBJ2-7	TRBV28	CASSLVARERTF
.	TRBJ2-5	TRBV21-1	CAPRGIKETQYF
TRBD2	TRBJ2-7	TRBV18	CASSPSGRAYEQYF
.	TRBJ1-3	TRBV5-1	CASRAEGSGNTIYF
.	TRBJ1-2	TRBV5-1	CASSPYNDRIANYGYTF
.	TRBJ1-2	TRBV5-6	CASSRQTTVFYGYTF
TRBD2	TRBJ2-7	TRBV7-6	CASSLAILAGSDEQYF
.	TRBJ1-1	TRBV10-3	CAISYSNTEAFF
.	TRBJ1-2	TRBV4-3	CASSQYPRDYGYTF
TRBD1	TRBJ2-3	TRBV18	CASSRGTDTDTQYF
.	TRBJ1-5	TRBV29-1	CSVVTGSYDQPQHF
.	TRBJ2-2	TRBV12-1	CASSPLMGDTGELFF
.	TRBJ1-3	TRBV6-1	CASSEGSVPGNTIYF
.	TRBJ2-7	TRBV9	CASSVGSVYEQYF
.	TRBJ2-2	TRBV6-1	CASSGPIGRKNTGELFF
.	TRBJ2-5	TRBV11-2	CASSRGLSYQEIQYF
.	TRBJ2-7	TRBV29-1	CSVVGFGEQYF
.	TRBJ2-7	TRBV7-8	CASSLVVGSPRPYEQYF
TRBD1	TRBJ1-5	TRBV5-4	CASSLATGTGLIDPNQPQHF